One sample yielded the 12 T cell receptor beta chains listed below, sequenced in a study of T cell repertoires in cytomegalovirus infection. TCRdb fed the reads into MiXCR, producing one record per CDR3 protein. The data hold some 57,000 distinct CDR3 sequences, with 33% observed a single time. Antigens of these TCRs are unknown. What was sequenced was PBMCs, sequenced either directly or after in vitro stimulation (not recorded which). The source of these receptors is a human donor in good health (CMV status not recorded). Some clones in this sample may be carry-over from other donors' samples.

The gene calls are TRBV5-1 and TRBJ2-3, with a tentative D call TRBD1 (6 bases). The CDR3 length is 16 residues. Germline V lookup: CDR1 SGHRS, CDR2 YFSETQ. Trimming took 4 bases from V and 1 from J, leaving 16 bases between them. As DNA, the CDR3 is TGCGCCAGCAGCCTTACCGGGACACGCGGCACAGATACGCAGTATTTT. Its translation is CASSLTGTRGTDTQYF.

The genes are TRBV5-4 and TRBJ2-2, with D unclear. Germline CDR1 SGHNT, CDR2 YYREEE (reference sequence). V was cut by 5 bases and J by 4 bases, with 12 bases left in between. The CDR3 sequence is 14 residues long. This CDR3 reads CASRFVGGTGELFF. DNA of the CDR3: TGTGCCAGCAGATTTGTTGGTGGCACCGGGGAGCTGTTTTTT.

The sample holds a few counts of this clonotype. This chain uses TRBV14 with TRBJ1-1; possibly TRBD1 for D (5 bases). The V end was cut by 4 bases, the J end by 3 bases, with 12 bases between. Germline CDR1 reads SGHDN; CDR2 reads FVKESK. The CDR3 contains 14 residues. CDR3 sequence: CASSPIGGYTEAFF. DNA of the CDR3: TGTGCCAGCAGCCCCATTGGGGGGTACACTGAAGCTTTCTTT.

About this clonotype: With a much larger clone just one base away, this may be a read error. V is TRBV7-2 and J is TRBJ1-2, with D perhaps matching TRBD1 (6 bases). Trimming cost V 5 bases and J 5 bases, with 18 bases left between them. Germline values: CDR1 SGHTA, CDR2 FQGNSA. The CDR3 contains 15 residues. The CDR3 loop is CASSPNPGQTYGYTF. The CDR3 DNA reads TGTGCCAGCAGCCCCAACCCGGGACAAACTTATGGCTACACCTTC.

In its sample, this clonotype was seen a few times. The chain links TRBV6-2 or TRBV6-3 to TRBJ2-1; possible D gene TRBD2, 6 bases. The V gene lost 5 bases and the J gene lost 7 bases, with 21 bases spanning the gap. Germline loops: CDR1 MNHEY, CDR2 SVGEGT. The CDR3 extends over 16 amino acids. CDR3 sequence: CASSNIWGRPRNEQFF. In DNA, the CDR3 is TGTGCCAGCAGTAACATCTGGGGGAGGCCCCGTAATGAGCAGTTCTTC.

This chain connects TRBV5-1 to TRBJ1-2, with a weak D call TRBD1 (6 bases). V lost 2 bases and J lost 5, with 13 bases in between. Germline CDR1 and CDR2: SGHRS and YFSETQ. The CDR3 spans 14 residues. The CDR3 nucleotides read TGCGCCAGCAGCTTACACGACAGGACTTATGGCTACACCTTC. Protein product: CASSLHDRTYGYTF.

CDR3 in amino acids: CSAGGRGQESNEQFF. The DNA of the CDR3 is TGCAGTGCTGGAGGCCGGGGACAGGAGAGCAATGAGCAGTTCTTC. The chain has TRBV20-1 and TRBJ2-1; 8 positions agree with TRBD1. V dropped 5 bases and J dropped 6; count of bases not matched to a gene: 12. The CDR3 totals 15 residues. The germline gives CDR1 DFQATT, CDR2 SNEGSKA (reference sequence).

This clonotype was picked up many times. The V and J genes are TRBV7-8 and TRBJ2-1; no firm D call. The CDR3 runs to 11 residues. Germline CDR1 and CDR2: SGHVS and FQNEAQ. The V end lost 4 bases, the J end lost 5 bases, and 3 bases lay between the germline ends. The CDR3 bases are TGTGCCAGCAGCTCGAACAATGAGCAGTTCTTC. It specifies CASSSNNEQFF.

This clonotype was seen a single time. This rearrangement joins TRBV5-1 to TRBJ2-5; no clear D. V lost 1 base and J 5 bases, leaving 9 bases between the germline ends. The length of the CDR3 is 13 residues. CDR1 is SGHRS, CDR2 YFSETQ, per germline. The CDR3 sequence: CASSLTGRETQYF. The CDR3 coding sequence is TGCGCCAGCAGCTTGACTGGCCGTGAGACCCAGTACTTC.

This clonotype has a count of ten or more. This chain uses TRBV12-3 or TRBV12-4 with TRBJ1-5; D is undetermined. The V and J ends lost 0 bases and 0 bases respectively, with 3 bases between them. CDR3 length: 14 amino acids. The DNA of the CDR3 is TGTGCCAGCAGTTTAGCTGTTAGCAATCAGCCCCAGCATTTT. Protein product: CASSLAVSNQPQHF.

This clonotype was seen a few times. The J gene is TRBJ2-3, the V gene TRBV11-2, with D tentatively TRBD1 or TRBD2 (7 bases each). Deletions cut 0 bases from V and 2 bases from J, with 30 bases between. CDR3 length: 22 residues. The V gene's germline CDR1 is SGHAT and CDR2 FQNNGV. For the CDR3, the DNA is TGTGCCAGCAGCTTAGAATGGGGGAGGGGGCGAGGGACCCTAAGCTCCACAGATACGCAGTATTTT. This encodes CASSLEWGRGRGTLSSTDTQYF.

The chain couples TRBV4-1 to TRBJ1-3; perhaps TRBD1 as D (5 bases). Germline CDR1 and CDR2: MGHRA and YSYEKL. V was cut by 4 bases and J by 0 bases, with 10 bases left in between. This CDR3 region has 15 residues. CDR3 protein: CASSRGTVSGNTIYF. The DNA for the CDR3 is TGCGCCAGCAGCCGAGGGACCGTCTCTGGAAACACCATATATTTT.